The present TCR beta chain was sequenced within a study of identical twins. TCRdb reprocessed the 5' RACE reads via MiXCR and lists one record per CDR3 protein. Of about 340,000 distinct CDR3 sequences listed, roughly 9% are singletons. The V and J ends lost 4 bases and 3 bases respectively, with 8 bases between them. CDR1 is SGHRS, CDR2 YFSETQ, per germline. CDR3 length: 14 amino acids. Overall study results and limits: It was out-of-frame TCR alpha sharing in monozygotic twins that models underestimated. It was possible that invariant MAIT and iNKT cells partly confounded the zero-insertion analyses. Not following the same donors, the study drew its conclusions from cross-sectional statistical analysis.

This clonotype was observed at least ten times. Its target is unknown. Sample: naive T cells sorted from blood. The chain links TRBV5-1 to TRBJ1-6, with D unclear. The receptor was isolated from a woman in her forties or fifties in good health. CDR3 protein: CASSHGDYNSPLHF. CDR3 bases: TGCGCCAGCAGCCACGGGGACTATAATTCACCCCTCCACTTT.